This T cell receptor (beta chain) was identified in a study of cytomegalovirus exposure and HLA in healthy donors. Germline loops: CDR1 ENHRY, CDR2 SYGVKD. The J segment lost 6 bases and the V segment lost 6 bases, leaving 16 bases of the junction unmatched. This CDR3 has 16 amino acids. Findings of the study overall: Researchers left out some V segments, among them TRBV6-2 and TRBV6-3, as indistinguishable.

In nominal health when sampled, donors likely had unrecorded immune exposures nonetheless. A remark on this clone: Its antigen remains unknown.

PCR employed 60 Vbeta and 13 Jbeta primers. Here immunoSEQ multiplex PCR was the method, and the copy in TCRdb shows in-frame clones only, minus some. Of over 30,000 clones listed, 75% to 85% are singletons. The sample was PBMCs. The rearrangement joins TRBV10-3 to TRBJ2-7; 8 nucleotides line up with TRBD2. The source is a woman aged 18-35 years in good health and CMV-seronegative. CDR3 DNA sequence: TGTGCCATCAGACCCGTGTCGGGGGGGCGGCGAGGCGAGCAGTACTTC. Amino acids: CAIRPVSGGRRGEQYF.